This is a list of T cell receptor beta chains from one sample in a study of monozygotic twins with inflammatory bowel disease. Following a re-call of the 5' RACE reads, TCRdb has one entry per CDR3 protein and lacks DNA. Here the sample table reports some 450,000 distinct CDR3 sequences. Specimen: blood. The receptors originated from a human donor with ulcerative colitis or Crohn's disease, or a healthy co-twin of an affected twin (not recorded which). Both conserved end residues are part of each CDR3. Each record gives: J gene, V gene, CDR3 protein.

TRBJ2-1 | TRBV7-9 | CASSPRGSYNEQFF
TRBJ1-1 | TRBV6-1 | CASSHAEGGTEAFF
TRBJ2-1 | TRBV29-1 | CSVRSGLNEQFF
TRBJ2-1 | TRBV27 | CASSSRPGGEQFF
TRBJ2-6 | TRBV5-1 | CASSSQAGANVLTF
TRBJ2-7 | TRBV7-6 | CASSLRGGAVGNEQYF
TRBJ2-5 | TRBV5-4 | CASSKEGTQYF
TRBJ2-3 | TRBV4-1 | CASSQGTGLAADTQYF
TRBJ2-7 | TRBV6-1 | CASSPWDGSYEQYF
TRBJ2-5 | TRBV4-2 | CASSQVGGVAQYF
TRBJ2-1 | TRBV5-1 | CASSLIAGGHEQFF
TRBJ2-5 | TRBV4-3 | CASSHTVGEETQYF
TRBJ1-1 | TRBV6-6 | CASSYTPPADAFF
TRBJ2-1 | TRBV7-2 | CASSSRDFYNEQFF
TRBJ2-1 | TRBV5-1 | CASSENSSGERLF
TRBJ1-3 | TRBV4-3 | CASSQGLQGSGNTIYF
TRBJ1-1 | TRBV7-9 | CASSQSPLEAFF
TRBJ2-1 | TRBV14 | CASSQVPVGSYNEQFF
TRBJ2-1 | TRBV5-1 | CASSPPISGSPYNEQFF
TRBJ1-5 | TRBV20-1 | CSARGGSANQPQHF
TRBJ1-5 | TRBV20-1 | CSARANGDNQPQHF
TRBJ2-3 | TRBV6-5 | CASSFGVGDTQYF
TRBJ2-2 | TRBV10-2 | CASQLSGGNTGELFF
TRBJ2-6 | TRBV28 | CASSRRQGLSSGANVLTF
TRBJ2-1 | TRBV27 | CASSSAGGANEQFF
TRBJ1-1 | TRBV18 | CASSPLDSLNTEAFF
TRBJ1-4 | TRBV27 | CASTTLRGGSRSNEKLFF
TRBJ2-5 | TRBV6-1 | CASRARLAGGKTQYF
TRBJ2-3 | TRBV7-2 | CASSSGTGETDTQYF
TRBJ2-2 | TRBV24-1 | CATSDRGLDSTGELFF
TRBJ1-1 | TRBV24-1 | CATSGTVNTEAFF
TRBJ1-2 | TRBV25-1 | CASSLLGAEGYTF
TRBJ2-1 | TRBV5-1 | CASSFRLGANEQFF
TRBJ1-2 | TRBV4-2 | CASSPDPGAGVWGYTF
TRBJ2-1 | TRBV30 | CAWRKDLDSYNEQFF
TRBJ1-6 | TRBV12-3/TRBV12-4 | CASSWGEFYNSPLHF
TRBJ1-1 | TRBV11-2 | CASRHSTKSAFF
TRBJ1-3 | TRBV29-1 | CSALSGTRPGNTIYF
TRBJ2-3 | TRBV5-1 | CASSTGQWTDTQYF
TRBJ2-5 | TRBV2 | CASSRLDAAQYF
TRBJ2-5 | TRBV3-1 | CASRTTIMDGPQTQYF
TRBJ2-1 | TRBV14 | CASSQQQSYNEQFF
TRBJ1-1 | TRBV7-9 | CASSLVRGAYTEAFF
TRBJ2-6 | TRBV5-1 | CASSATGTGANVLTF
TRBJ2-1 | TRBV20-1 | CSASDRTYNEQFF
TRBJ2-2 | TRBV12-3/TRBV12-4 | CASSSLGYVGELFF
TRBJ2-1 | TRBV4-2 | CASSHPTSGGGSYNEQFF
TRBJ2-6 | TRBV9 | CASSVGGSGANVLTF
TRBJ1-5 | TRBV6-1 | CASSPRPGGHQPQHF
TRBJ2-1 | TRBV6-5 | CASSSHQGGSNEQFF
TRBJ2-2 | TRBV19 | CASSIKTSAGELFF
TRBJ2-1 | TRBV6-2/TRBV6-3 | CASKYEGGQIEQFF